This entry concerns a single T cell receptor (beta chain). The antigen is not known. 13 Jbeta primers and 60 Vbeta primers were used for the PCR. This table comes from immunoSEQ multiplex PCR, and its TCRdb copy is limited to in-frame clones, with some not included. The table has tens of thousands of clones, roughly 79% seen once. These data come from a study of cytomegalovirus exposure and HLA in healthy donors. Study-wide points: The availability of immune exposure information extended only to CMV serostatus.

Germline CDR1 SGHDT, CDR2 YYEEEE. This CDR3 contains 15 residues. J lost 3 bases, V lost 4 bases, and 9 bases had no gene match. The receptor's source is a male donor in good health and CMV-seronegative. The V gene is TRBV5-6, the J gene TRBJ1-1, with 7 bases aligning to TRBD1. The material sequenced was PBMCs. In nucleotides, the CDR3 is TGTGCCAGCAGCCGTCGACAGGGTGGGGACACTGAAGCTTTCTTT. This sequence encodes CASSRRQGGDTEAFF.